Listed below are T cell receptor beta chains from one sample, sequenced in a study of graft-versus-host responses after intestinal transplantation. Antigens of these TCRs are unknown. The method was immunoSEQ multiplex PCR; TCRdb's version includes in-frame clones alone and lacks a portion of them. The sample includes tens of thousands of clones, about nine tenths of them seen just once. The input for sequencing was unstimulated CD8+ T cells sorted from spleen or lymph node cells, taken before intestinal transplant. These receptors came from a human donor who received an intestinal transplant. CDR3s include the opening cysteine and the closing phenylalanine or tryptophan. D genes are given only for firm matches. A row's size may be missing; if present it is once, few, many or a size class.

TRBJ1-2,-,-,TRBV28,TGTGCCAGCAGTTACTCTCCAGGGGAGCTCTATGGCTACACCTTC,CASSYSPGELYGYTF
TRBJ2-1,-,-,TRBV7-6,TGTGCCAGCAGCTTACGGAACCATTTCGAACACAATGAGCAGTTCTTC,CASSLRNHFEHNEQFF
TRBJ1-5,-,-,TRBV7-6,TGTGCCAGCAGCACTCTGCCCAGCAATCAGCCCCAGCATTTT,CASSTLPSNQPQHF
TRBJ2-1,-,-,TRBV4-1,TGCGCCAGCAGCTACCGGGACGTCTCCTACAATGAGCAGTTCTTC,CASSYRDVSYNEQFF
TRBJ1-5,-,-,TRBV6-1,TGTGCCAGCAGTGGGGGGACATCCATTAGCAATCAGCCCCAGCATTTT,CASSGGTSISNQPQHF
TRBJ2-3,-,-,TRBV5-4,TGTGCCAGCAGCTTGGTGGAGATACAGGTCCAAACAGATACGCAGTATTTT,CASSLVEIQVQTDTQYF
TRBJ2-1,-,TRBD2,TRBV4-1,TGCGCCAGCAGCCAAGGCCCTGGGGAGAGCGGGAGGCCGGGCGAGCCCCTTGGTAAAGAGTTCTTC,CASSQGPGESGRPGEPLGKEFF
TRBJ1-2,-,-,TRBV7-9,TGTACCAGCAGCTTAGGATATTTTGGGGGCTATGGCTACACCTTC,CTSSLGYFGGYGYTF
TRBJ1-2,-,TRBD1,TRBV4-1,TGCGCCAGCAGCCACGACAGGGGAGGTGGCTACACCTTC,CASSHDRGGGYTF
TRBJ2-2,-,TRBD1,TRBV13,TGTGCCAGCAGCTTAGTAACAGGGGACACCGGGGAGCTGTTTTTT,CASSLVTGDTGELFF
TRBJ1-1,once,-,TRBV9,TGTGCCAGCAGTGGCTTAGACGCGAACACTGAAGTTTTCTTT,CASSGLDANTEVFF
TRBJ1-5,-,-,TRBV4-1,TGCGCCAGCAGCCAGGGCAATCAGCCCCAGCATTTT,CASSQGNQPQHF
TRBJ2-2,-,-,TRBV18,TGTGCCAGCTCACCAGCGACGGGCGGGGAGCTGTTTTTT,CASSPATGGELFF
TRBJ1-2,-,-,TRBV13,TGTGCCAGCAGCTTGGTGACAGGCCGCGACCGTGGCTACACCTTC,CASSLVTGRDRGYTF
TRBJ2-3,-,-,TRBV2,TGTGCCAGCAGTGATGAAGGGGCTGAAGATACGCAGTATTTT,CASSDEGAEDTQYF
TRBJ1-3,-,-,TRBV18,TGTGCCAGCTCATCCGCAGGGGTGGAAGGAAACACCATATATTTT,CASSSAGVEGNTIYF
TRBJ2-5,-,TRBD2,TRBV5-4,TGTGCCAGCAGCTTGGTAGGAGCGGGGGGTCAAGAGACCCAGTACTTC,CASSLVGAGGQETQYF
TRBJ2-5,-,-,TRBV5-4,TGTGCCAGCAGCTTCAATCCGTCCGAGCTTCAAGAGACCCAGTACTTC,CASSFNPSELQETQYF
TRBJ2-7,-,-,TRBV19,TGTGCCAGTCGGTCCGAGGAGAGCTCCTACGAGCAGTACTTC,CASRSEESSYEQYF
TRBJ2-2,-,-,TRBV19,TGTGCCGGGCAGGGCGCCGGGGAGCTGTTTTTT,CAGQGAGELFF
TRBJ2-1,-,TRBD2,TRBV13,TGTGCCAGCAGCTTAGTACTAGCGGGAAAGGACGGTGAGCAGTTCTTC,CASSLVLAGKDGEQFF
TRBJ2-5,-,-,TRBV11-2,TGTGCCAGCAGCGAGGGACGGATAGAAGAGACCCAGTACTTC,CASSEGRIEETQYF
TRBJ1-2,-,TRBD1,TRBV7-9,TGTGCCAGCAGCCCCGGGGACAGGGAGGCAGTGGGCTACACCTTC,CASSPGDREAVGYTF
TRBJ1-1,-,-,TRBV7-9,TGTGCCAGCAGCTTGGGGGTGACTGAAGCTTTCTTT,CASSLGVTEAFF
TRBJ1-2,-,TRBD1,TRBV7-9,TGTGCCAGCACGGACAGGCCTTATGGCTACACCTTC,CASTDRPYGYTF
TRBJ2-1,-,TRBD2,TRBV4-1,TGCGCCAGCAGCCAAGATTTATTCGGACTAGCGGACTTCCCGGCCCATAGGGATGAGCAGTTCTTC,CASSQDLFGLADFPAHRDEQFF
TRBJ2-7,-,-,TRBV6-6,TGTGCCAGCAGTTACTCGGGGGAGCAGTACTTC,CASSYSGEQYF
TRBJ2-2,-,-,TRBV11-2,TGTGCCAGCAGCTTAGATCTCGTTGAGCTGTTTTTT,CASSLDLVELFF
TRBJ2-5,-,-,TRBV4-1,TGCGCCAGCAGCCATCCCCCAGGGGGGGAGGAGACCCAGTACTTC,CASSHPPGGEETQYF
TRBJ1-4,few,-,TRBV9,TGTGCCAGCAGCGCCGCCGGGGGGAATGAAAAACTGTTTTTT,CASSAAGGNEKLFF
TRBJ2-7,-,-,TRBV6-5,TGTGCCAGCAGTTACTCTGGGCTAGCGGAGCAGTACTTC,CASSYSGLAEQYF
TRBJ2-1,-,-,TRBV2,TGTGCCAGCAGGGACCTTCCGGGACGCCCCTCCGGGAACAATGAGCAGTTCTTC,CASRDLPGRPSGNNEQFF
TRBJ1-5,once,-,TRBV6-5,TGTGCCAGCAGTTTAGGGGGGCCCCAGCATTTT,CASSLGGPQHF
TRBJ2-3,once,-,TRBV28,TGTGCCAGCAGTTTAGGCCACACAGATACGCAGTATTTT,CASSLGHTDTQYF
TRBJ2-7,once,-,TRBV2,TGTGCCAGCACCTGGGGCGAGGGGCCGGGAGAGCAGTACTTC,CASTWGEGPGEQYF
TRBJ2-5,-,-,TRBV4-1,TGCGCCAGCAGCCAAGAAAGGGCAGAAGAGACCCAGTACTTC,CASSQERAEETQYF
TRBJ1-5,once,-,TRBV4-1,TGCGCCAGCAGCCCAGAGGACCTAGCGCACAATCAGCCCCAGCATTTT,CASSPEDLAHNQPQHF
TRBJ2-7,-,-,TRBV2,TGTGCCAGCCATGACCTCCAGGGGCGGGACGAGCAGTACTTC,CASHDLQGRDEQYF
TRBJ2-3,-,-,TRBV18,TGTGCCAGCTCACCAGCGGCGGCTAGCACAGATACGCAGTATTTT,CASSPAAASTDTQYF
TRBJ2-7,-,TRBD1,TRBV7-9,TGTGCCAGCACCCAGGGGGATTACGAGCAGTACTTC,CASTQGDYEQYF
TRBJ2-3,-,TRBD2,TRBV6-4,TGTGCCAGCAGCCCCTCAGGACTAGCGGGGGCCGCAGATACGCAGTATTTT,CASSPSGLAGAADTQYF
TRBJ1-5,-,-,TRBV28,TGTGCCAGCAGTGTTTCCGGACAGAGCAATCAGCCCCAGCATTTT,CASSVSGQSNQPQHF
TRBJ2-4,-,-,TRBV5-5,TGTGCCAGCAGCTTGGGTGCAGGGCGGGGCACCAAAAACATTCAGTACTTC,CASSLGAGRGTKNIQYF
TRBJ2-7,-,TRBD1,TRBV6-4,TGTGCCAGCAGTTACGAGGGGACAGGGGGGTACGAGCAGTACTTC,CASSYEGTGGYEQYF
TRBJ1-1,-,-,TRBV5-4,TGTGCCAGCAGCCAACAGGAGTGGGGCACTGAAGCTTTCTTT,CASSQQEWGTEAFF
TRBJ2-7,-,TRBD1,TRBV6-5,TGTGCCAGCAGTTACGGGACAGGGGGCTTCGAGCAGTACTTC,CASSYGTGGFEQYF
TRBJ2-3,-,-,TRBV13,TGTGCCAGCAGCCGCGGAGGTCGCACAGATACGCAGTATTTT,CASSRGGRTDTQYF